This is a list of T cell receptor beta chains from one sample in a study of blood T cell repertoires in COVID-19. TCRdb keeps only in-frame clones here, not all; method: immunoSEQ multiplex PCR. The sample records about 100,000 clones, about 89% being singletons. Sequenced: peripheral blood. The source of these receptors is a woman between 25 and 40 years old with acute or convalescent COVID-19. Each CDR3 is given with its conserved first and last residue. The order of the fields is clone size, V gene, D gene, J gene, CDR3 protein, CDR3 DNA. D genes are given only for firm matches. Clone size is stated in some rows and not others, as once, few, many or a class when expanded.

>.|TRBV7-2|TRBD1|TRBJ1-2
CASSLVSGGGSNYGYTF
TGTGCCAGCAGCTTAGTTAGTGGAGGGGGCAGCAACTATGGCTACACCTTC
>once|TRBV5-4|TRBD2|TRBJ2-1
CASSFTSGGAWEQFF
TGTGCCAGCAGCTTTACAAGCGGGGGGGCATGGGAGCAGTTCTTC
>.|TRBV7-9|.|TRBJ1-5
CASSLWGDQPQHF
TGTGCCAGCAGCTTATGGGGGGATCAGCCCCAGCATTTT
>.|TRBV30|.|TRBJ2-6
CAWNFGAGANVLTF
TGTGCCTGGAATTTCGGGGCTGGGGCCAACGTCCTGACTTTC
>.|TRBV13|TRBD1|TRBJ2-7
CASSLETGHEQYF
TGTGCCAGCAGCTTAGAGACAGGGCACGAGCAGTACTTC
>once|TRBV9|TRBD2|TRBJ2-1
CASSTGSTSGGYNEQFF
TGTGCCAGCAGTACCGGATCTACTAGCGGGGGCTACAATGAGCAGTTCTTC
>.|TRBV2|TRBD1|TRBJ2-7
CASSGDRGDGYEQYF
TGTGCCAGCAGTGGGGACAGGGGGGACGGGTACGAGCAGTACTTC
>once|TRBV11-3|.|TRBJ2-3
CASSFTGGETDTQYF
TGTGCCAGCAGCTTTACAGGCGGGGAAACAGATACGCAGTATTTT
>.|TRBV2|.|TRBJ2-3
CASLRDTSTDTQYF
TGTGCCAGCCTTAGGGACACTAGCACAGATACGCAGTATTTT
>.|TRBV27|TRBD1|TRBJ1-1
CASSLRQGATFF
TGTGCCAGCAGTCTCAGACAGGGGGCGACTTTCTTT
>.|TRBV2|TRBD1|TRBJ1-1
CASSPRDRVPMNTEAFF
TGTGCCAGCAGTCCCCGGGACAGGGTTCCTATGAACACTGAAGCTTTCTTT
>.|TRBV3-1/TRBV3-2|.|TRBJ2-3
CASSHGGRAFTDTQYF
TGTGCCAGCAGCCACGGCGGGCGAGCGTTCACAGATACGCAGTATTTT
>.|TRBV28|.|TRBJ2-3
CASSFSAGFADTQYF
TGTGCCAGCAGTTTTTCCGCGGGGTTTGCAGATACGCAGTATTTT
>.|TRBV27|.|TRBJ2-7
CASSSRPRGEQYF
TGTGCCAGCAGTTCCCGACCTCGGGGCGAGCAGTACTTC
>once|TRBV27|TRBD1|TRBJ1-1
CASSLLARQGVPRTTEAFF
TGTGCCAGCAGTTTACTCGCACGACAGGGGGTTCCCCGGACCACTGAAGCTTTCTTT
>.|TRBV28|.|TRBJ1-6
CASAAQGNSPLHF
TGTGCCAGCGCTGCGCAGGGGAATTCACCCCTCCACTTT
>.|TRBV5-1|TRBD1|TRBJ1-2
CASSLEGDSYGYTF
TGCGCCAGCAGCTTGGAAGGGGACAGCTATGGCTACACCTTC
>once|TRBV7-3|.|TRBJ2-3
CASSSHPAGEIPYSTDTQYF
TGTGCCAGCAGCAGTCATCCGGCGGGTGAAATCCCCTACAGCACAGATACGCAGTATTTT
>.|TRBV7-9|.|TRBJ2-7
CASSKLVHEQYF
TGTGCCAGCAGCAAACTAGTCCACGAGCAGTACTTC
>.|TRBV6-6|TRBD1|TRBJ1-2
CASTRDSQDYGYTF
TGTGCCAGCACCCGGGACAGTCAGGACTATGGCTACACCTTC
>.|TRBV19|.|TRBJ2-5
CASSIVMTRGGQETQYF
TGTGCCAGTAGTATAGTCATGACCAGGGGTGGGCAAGAGACCCAGTACTTC
>.|TRBV2|.|TRBJ1-5
CASRTTGNQPQHF
TGTGCCAGCAGGACAACAGGGAATCAGCCCCAGCATTTT
>once|TRBV2|TRBD1|TRBJ1-4
CASSAIQGMEKLFF
TGTGCCAGCAGTGCAATACAGGGGATGGAAAAACTGTTTTTT
>.|TRBV24-1|.|TRBJ1-4
CATSSGGTEKLFF
TGTGCCACCAGCTCGGGAGGGACTGAAAAACTGTTTTTT
>.|TRBV27|.|TRBJ2-7
CASSLGAGNEQYF
TGTGCCAGCAGTTTGGGTGCGGGGAACGAGCAGTACTTC
>.|TRBV4-1|TRBD1|TRBJ1-1
CASSQPPPGGANTEAFF
TGCGCCAGCAGCCAACCGCCCCCAGGGGGCGCCAACACTGAAGCTTTCTTT
>few|TRBV18|TRBD1|TRBJ1-3
CASSPAGTGPGNTIYF
TGTGCCAGCTCACCGGCCGGGACAGGGCCTGGAAACACCATATATTTT
>.|TRBV29-1|.|TRBJ2-7
CSVGTGITYEQYF
TGCAGCGTTGGAACAGGGATTACGTACGAGCAGTACTTC
>once|TRBV6-5|.|TRBJ1-2
CASSTQGSVFYGYTF
TGTGCCAGCAGTACACAGGGCTCCGTCTTCTATGGCTACACCTTC
>.|TRBV11-2|.|TRBJ2-1
CASSSTRGISYNEQFF
TGTGCCAGCAGTTCCACCCGGGGGATATCCTACAATGAGCAGTTCTTC
>.|TRBV7-3|.|TRBJ1-1
CASSLVVNTEAFF
TGTGCCAGCAGCTTAGTCGTGAACACTGAAGCTTTCTTT
>.|TRBV6-5|.|TRBJ2-3
CASSRDTRTDTQYF
TGTGCCAGCAGCCGGGACACCCGCACAGATACGCAGTATTTT
>.|TRBV15|.|TRBJ2-7
CATSVRTAYEQYF
TGTGCCACCAGCGTAAGGACAGCCTACGAGCAGTACTTC
>.|TRBV6-1|TRBD2|TRBJ2-1
CASSEGAGAHNEQFF
TGTGCCAGCAGTGAAGGAGCGGGGGCCCACAATGAGCAGTTCTTC
>.|TRBV9|TRBD2|TRBJ2-2
CASSVEGLAGELFF
TGTGCCAGCAGCGTAGAGGGACTAGCCGGGGAGCTGTTTTTT
>few|TRBV3-1/TRBV3-2|TRBD2|TRBJ2-1
CASSRGGASYNEQFF
TGTGCCAGCAGCCGCGGGGGGGCCTCCTACAATGAGCAGTTCTTC
>.|TRBV18|TRBD1|TRBJ2-5
CASSPDREETQYF
TGTGCCAGCTCACCGGACAGGGAAGAGACCCAGTACTTC